These T cell receptor beta chains were read from a single sample in a study of T cell changes during pregnancy in multiple sclerosis. Profiling relied on immunoSEQ multiplex PCR, and the TCRdb table lists in-frame clones only, not all of them. The repertoire has approximately 63,000 clones, roughly 91% of them found once; the top ten carry 2.2%. Here the sequenced sample was peripheral blood, taken in the third trimester of pregnancy. These receptors were taken from a female donor in good health, enrolled as a control in a pregnancy study. Each CDR3 is given with its conserved first and last residue. The D gene is left open where the match is weak. Where a row states a size, it is once, few, many or the class of an expanded clone; other rows omit it.

CDR3 length,V gene,clone size,J gene,D gene,CDR3 protein,CDR3 DNA
10,TRBV6-6,-,TRBJ1-1,-,CASSTGEAFF,TGTGCCAGCAGTACAGGGGAAGCTTTCTTT
12,TRBV9,-,TRBJ2-5,-,CASSPSVETQYF,TGTGCCAGCAGTCCATCGGTGGAGACCCAGTACTTC
14,TRBV18,-,TRBJ1-2,-,CASSPFFESYGYTF,TGTGCCAGCTCCCCTTTTTTTGAGTCCTATGGCTACACCTTC
14,TRBV7-7,-,TRBJ1-6,-,CASRLEEGNSPLHF,TGTGCTAGCAGACTAGAAGAGGGCAATTCACCCCTCCACTTT
19,TRBV11-2,-,TRBJ2-7,TRBD2,CASSPSTSGGWVGSYEQYF,TGTGCCAGCAGCCCCTCGACTAGCGGGGGGTGGGTCGGATCGTACGAGCAGTACTTC
14,TRBV6-6,few,TRBJ1-1,TRBD1,CASSYPGQLTEAFF,TGTGCCAGCAGTTACCCGGGACAGCTCACTGAAGCTTTCTTT
13,TRBV11-2,-,TRBJ1-2,-,CASSPGTPYGYTF,TGTGCCAGCAGCCCCGGGACACCGTATGGCTACACCTTC
15,TRBV4-1,-,TRBJ2-3,-,CASSPRLEFTDTQYF,TGCGCCAGCAGCCCCCGACTAGAGTTCACAGATACGCAGTATTTT
16,TRBV4-1,-,TRBJ2-1,-,CASKKGGGPDYNEQFF,TGCGCCAGCAAGAAGGGGGGAGGGCCTGATTACAATGAGCAGTTCTTC
12,TRBV29-1,-,TRBJ1-2,-,CSVGDRSYGYTF,TGCAGCGTGGGCGACAGGTCATATGGCTACACCTTC
13,TRBV5-4,-,TRBJ2-7,TRBD2,CASSPGTRDEQYF,TGTGCCAGCAGCCCGGGGACTAGGGACGAGCAGTACTTC
14,TRBV6-5,-,TRBJ1-6,TRBD1,CASSQDRGGSPLHF,TGTGCCAGCAGCCAGGACAGGGGAGGTTCACCCCTCCACTTT
16,TRBV19,-,TRBJ2-1,-,CASSTSGGGSPNEQFF,TGTGCCAGTAGTACTAGCGGAGGGGGGAGTCCAAATGAGCAGTTCTTC
16,TRBV18,-,TRBJ2-1,TRBD2,CASSPQTSAPWNEQFF,TGTGCCAGCTCACCACAGACTAGCGCTCCCTGGAATGAGCAGTTCTTC
14,TRBV28,-,TRBJ2-5,-,CAVTPGGSGETQYF,TGTGCCGTCACGCCAGGGGGGAGTGGCGAGACCCAGTACTTC
15,TRBV6-5,-,TRBJ2-7,TRBD2,CASSYGREGRGEQYF,TGTGCCAGCAGTTACGGGCGGGAGGGCCGGGGCGAGCAGTACTTC
15,TRBV4-2,-,TRBJ1-2,-,CASSETGDQNYGYTF,TGTGCCAGCAGCGAGACGGGGGACCAGAACTATGGCTACACCTTC
15,TRBV19,-,TRBJ2-1,TRBD1,CASSRTDRGSNEQFF,TGTGCCAGTAGTAGAACTGACAGGGGTTCGAATGAGCAGTTCTTC
13,TRBV6-1,-,TRBJ2-7,-,CASSERTAYEQYF,TGTGCCAGCAGTGAAAGGACAGCCTACGAGCAGTACTTC
13,TRBV27,-,TRBJ1-2,TRBD1,CASSLQGDYGYTF,TGTGCCAGCAGTTTACAGGGGGACTATGGCTACACCTTC
13,TRBV6-4,once,TRBJ2-5,-,CASSDGPTETQYF,TGTGCCAGCAGTGACGGCCCAACAGAGACCCAGTACTTC
16,TRBV7-9,once,TRBJ1-1,TRBD1,CASSLVRTGMNTEAFF,TGTGCCAGCAGCTTAGTGAGGACAGGGATGAACACTGAAGCTTTCTTT
18,TRBV7-9,-,TRBJ1-2,TRBD1,CASSLEVSQGAFNYGYTF,TGTGCCAGCAGCTTAGAAGTTTCACAGGGGGCTTTTAACTATGGCTACACCTTC
16,TRBV5-5,-,TRBJ1-1,TRBD1,CASSLGFDRAGTEAFF,TGTGCCAGCAGCTTAGGCTTTGACAGGGCTGGCACTGAAGCTTTCTTT
17,TRBV7-3,-,TRBJ2-1,TRBD1,CASSLNYRRQGADEQFF,TGTGCCAGCAGCTTAAATTATCGCAGACAGGGGGCAGATGAGCAGTTCTTC
15,TRBV5-8,-,TRBJ1-3,-,CASSVREVSGNTIYF,TGTGCCAGCAGCGTTCGAGAAGTCTCTGGTAACACCATATATTTT
16,TRBV4-1,-,TRBJ2-3,TRBD2,CASSRERDSSTDTQYF,TGCGCCAGCAGTCGTGAGCGGGATTCTAGCACAGATACGCAGTATTTT
14,TRBV11-1,-,TRBJ2-4,-,CASSRGGDSSIQYF,TGTGCCAGCAGCCGAGGGGGGGATAGTAGCATTCAGTACTTC
15,TRBV7-9,-,TRBJ1-2,-,CASSLASRENYGYTF,TGTGCCAGCAGCTTAGCTAGCAGGGAAAACTATGGCTACACCTTC
13,TRBV7-9,-,TRBJ2-7,TRBD2,CASSSTSRHEQYF,TGTGCCAGCAGTTCGACTAGCAGGCACGAGCAGTACTTC
15,TRBV19,-,TRBJ2-3,TRBD2,CASSWTSGGTDTQYF,TGTGCCAGTAGCTGGACTAGCGGGGGCACAGATACGCAGTATTTT
13,TRBV19,-,TRBJ1-1,TRBD1,CASTSRGRTEAFF,TGTGCCAGTACGAGCAGGGGGCGGACTGAAGCTTTCTTT
14,TRBV6-1,-,TRBJ1-2,TRBD1,CASQLGTASYGYTF,TGTGCCAGCCAGCTCGGGACAGCGTCCTATGGCTACACCTTC
14,TRBV6-5,-,TRBJ1-1,-,CASSYGGTNTEAFF,TGTGCCAGCAGTTATGGAGGCACCAACACTGAAGCTTTCTTT
15,TRBV5-8,-,TRBJ1-4,TRBD1,CASSVLGQAREKLFF,TGTGCCAGCAGCGTGTTGGGACAGGCTCGCGAAAAACTGTTTTTT
15,TRBV28,once,TRBJ2-7,TRBD2,CASRHKQRETYEQYF,TGTGCCAGCAGACATAAGCAGCGGGAGACCTACGAGCAGTACTTC
12,TRBV28,-,TRBJ2-1,-,CASREGGPVQFF,TGTGCCAGCAGGGAGGGCGGGCCGGTGCAGTTCTTC
16,TRBV7-9,-,TRBJ1-3,-,CASSPPRQGTGNTIYF,TGTGCCAGCAGCCCCCCCCGGCAGGGGACTGGAAACACCATATATTTT
14,TRBV27,-,TRBJ2-7,-,CASSLSGRSYEQYF,TGTGCCAGCAGTTTATCAGGGAGATCGTACGAGCAGTACTTC
14,TRBV5-6,few,TRBJ1-1,TRBD1,CASYAQGVNTEAFF,TGTGCCAGTTACGCGCAGGGGGTGAACACTGAAGCTTTCTTT
18,TRBV9,-,TRBJ2-7,TRBD2,CASSVASGRGLSSYEQYF,TGTGCCAGCAGCGTAGCTAGCGGGAGGGGATTAAGCTCCTACGAGCAGTACTTC
16,TRBV19,-,TRBJ2-1,-,CASSPPRGRLNNEQFF,TGTGCCAGTAGTCCCCCACGGGGTCGTCTAAACAATGAGCAGTTCTTC
12,TRBV5-8,-,TRBJ1-1,-,CASNQMNTEAFF,TGTGCCAGCAACCAGATGAACACTGAAGCTTTCTTT
12,TRBV5-6,-,TRBJ2-7,-,CASSRDIYEQYF,TGTGCCAGCAGCCGGGATATCTACGAGCAGTACTTC
15,TRBV2,-,TRBJ1-1,TRBD1,CASSELRTGETEAFF,TGTGCCAGCAGTGAGTTGCGGACAGGGGAGACTGAAGCTTTCTTT
15,TRBV9,-,TRBJ1-3,-,CASSVGHLSGNTIYF,TGTGCCAGCAGCGTAGGACACCTCTCTGGAAACACCATATATTTT
14,TRBV6-1,few,TRBJ1-1,TRBD1,CASSVERQGARAFF,TGTGCCAGCAGCGTCGAAAGACAGGGGGCGCGAGCTTTCTTT
15,TRBV30,-,TRBJ1-3,-,CAWSRDTSPGNTIYF,TGTGCCTGGAGTCGAGACACCAGCCCGGGAAACACCATATATTTT
14,TRBV5-1,-,TRBJ2-1,-,CASSLGGGRHEQFF,TGCGCCAGCAGCCTGGGAGGTGGCCGCCATGAGCAGTTCTTC
15,TRBV18,-,TRBJ1-6,-,CASSPPWSSFLTLHF,TGTGCCAGCTCACCCCCGTGGAGTAGTTTCCTCACCCTCCACTTT
11,TRBV19,-,TRBJ1-1,-,CATQSYTEAFF,TGTGCCACACAGTCTTACACTGAAGCTTTCTTT
13,TRBV5-4,-,TRBJ2-2,-,CASSLAGGGELFF,TGTGCCAGCAGCTTGGCCGGGGGCGGGGAGCTGTTTTTT
15,TRBV6-4,-,TRBJ2-3,TRBD2,CASSEVAGSEDTQYF,TGTGCCAGCAGTGAGGTAGCGGGATCCGAAGATACGCAGTATTTT
13,TRBV29-1,-,TRBJ1-1,-,CSVEVPEGTEAFF,TGCAGCGTTGAGGTCCCTGAGGGCACTGAAGCTTTCTTT
13,TRBV27,-,TRBJ2-7,-,CASRRMDLGEQYF,TGTGCCAGCCGTCGGATGGATCTAGGCGAGCAGTACTTC
15,TRBV19,once,TRBJ2-2,TRBD2,CASSMMGGGNGELFF,TGTGCCAGTAGTATGATGGGGGGGGGAAACGGGGAGCTGTTTTTT
14,TRBV18,-,TRBJ1-1,TRBD1,CASSPSGGVTEAFF,TGTGCCAGCTCACCCTCAGGGGGCGTGACTGAAGCTTTCTTT
18,TRBV11-2,-,TRBJ2-1,TRBD2,CASSGKREARSPYNEQFF,TGTGCCAGCAGCGGTAAGCGGGAGGCCCGTTCACCCTACAATGAGCAGTTCTTC
16,TRBV19,once,TRBJ1-1,-,CASSMGSRARNTEAFF,TGTGCCAGTAGTATGGGTTCCAGGGCGAGGAACACTGAAGCTTTCTTT